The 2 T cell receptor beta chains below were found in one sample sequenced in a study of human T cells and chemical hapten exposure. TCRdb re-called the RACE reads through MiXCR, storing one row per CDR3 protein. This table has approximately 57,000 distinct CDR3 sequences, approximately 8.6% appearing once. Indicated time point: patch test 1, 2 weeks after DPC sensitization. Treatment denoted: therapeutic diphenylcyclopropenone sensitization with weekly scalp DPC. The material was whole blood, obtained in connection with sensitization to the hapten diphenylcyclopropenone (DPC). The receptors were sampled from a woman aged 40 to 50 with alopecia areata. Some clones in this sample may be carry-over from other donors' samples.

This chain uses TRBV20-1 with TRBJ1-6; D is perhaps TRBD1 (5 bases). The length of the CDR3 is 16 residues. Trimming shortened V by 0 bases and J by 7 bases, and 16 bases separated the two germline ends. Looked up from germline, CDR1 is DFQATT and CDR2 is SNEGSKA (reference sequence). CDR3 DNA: TGCAGTGCTAGAGACCGGGACGTCGAGAGGAATTCACCCCTCCACTTT. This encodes CSARDRDVERNSPLHF.

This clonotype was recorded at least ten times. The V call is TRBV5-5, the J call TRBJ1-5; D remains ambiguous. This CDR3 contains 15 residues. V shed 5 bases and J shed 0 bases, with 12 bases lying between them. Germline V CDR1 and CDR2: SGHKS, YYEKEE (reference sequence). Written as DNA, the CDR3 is TGTGCCAGCAGTCCCGGACCGGTTAGCAATCAGCCCCAGCATTTT. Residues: CASSPGPVSNQPQHF.